The 31 T cell receptor beta chains below were found in one sample sequenced in a study of T cell responses to AZD1222 COVID-19 vaccine. Repertoires were generated with immunoSEQ multiplex PCR, while TCRdb's copy carries only in-frame clones and drops some. The data hold 120,000 to 150,000 clones, with approximately 78% observed a single time. This material consisted of peripheral blood, taken on day 0 of MenACWY control vaccination. The receptors derive from an adult in good health.

The chain couples TRBV7-6 to TRBJ2-7; perhaps TRBD1 as D (5 bases). Germline loops: CDR1 SGHVS, CDR2 FNYEAQ. The CDR3 is 15 amino acids. Between the trimmed V and J ends, which lost 5 bases and 1 base, there was a span of 15 bases. This chain's CDR3 is CASSVGQGASYEQYF. The CDR3 DNA reads as TGTGCCAGCAGCGTCGGGCAGGGTGCTTCCTACGAGCAGTACTTC.

A single count supports this clone. V is TRBV6-1 and J is TRBJ2-1; D may be TRBD2 (5 bases). This CDR3 contains 15 residues. Trimming cost V 3 bases and J 7 bases, with 16 bases left between them. CDR1 and CDR2 from the germline V gene are MNHNS and SASEGT. CDR3 in DNA: TGTGCCAGCAGTGATAGCGAGTTCCTTGGGAATGAGCAGTTCTTC. It yields the protein CASSDSEFLGNEQFF.

The CDR3 DNA is TGTGCCTGGAGTAGATTGGGCAATCAGCCCCAGCATTTT. Translating it yields CAWSRLGNQPQHF. V usage is TRBV30 and J usage is TRBJ1-5; D is unclear. The germline gives CDR1 GTSNPN, CDR2 SVGIG (reference sequence). Trimming pared 2 bases from V and 2 bases from J, leaving 7 bases between. The CDR3 covers 13 residues.

The sample holds one count of this clone. The rearrangement joins TRBV5-1 to TRBJ1-6; 8 bases match TRBD1. The CDR3 has 16 amino acids. V lost 0 bases to trimming and J lost 5 bases; unmatched junction nucleotides: 4. CDR1 SGHRS and CDR2 YFSETQ come from the germline V gene. The CDR3, as DNA: TGCGCCAGCAGCTTGGGGGCAGGGGGCGATAATTCACCCCTCCACTTT. Protein sequence: CASSLGAGGDNSPLHF.

The chain joins TRBV5-4 to TRBJ1-2, with 9 nucleotides matching TRBD1. Germline lookup yields CDR1 SGHNT and CDR2 YYREEE (reference sequence). V gave up 3 bases and J gave up 6 bases; unmatched junction bases: 15. The CDR3 contains 17 residues. The CDR3 spells CASSSKIPGQGPHGYTF. The CDR3 bases are TGTGCCAGCAGCTCCAAAATACCGGGACAGGGTCCCCATGGCTACACCTTC.

The V gene is TRBV4-1, the J gene TRBJ2-3; D is perhaps TRBD1 or TRBD2 (5 bases each). The ends were cut back, 0 bases at V and 2 bases at J, with 18 bases in the middle. The length of the CDR3 is 18 residues. Germline V gene sequence: CDR1 MGHRA, CDR2 YSYEKL. The chain's CDR3 is CASSQDRGRGYPTDTQYF. The DNA for the CDR3 is TGCGCCAGCAGCCAAGATCGGGGAAGGGGATACCCCACAGATACGCAGTATTTT.

This clone has just a few counts. The CDR3: CASSQGLAGGRSSYEQYF. CDR3 bases: TGCGCCAGCAGCCAAGGACTAGCGGGGGGCAGGAGCTCCTACGAGCAGTACTTC. This sequence joins TRBV4-1 and TRBJ2-7; TRBD2 matches 13 bases. Trimming removed 1 base from V and 0 bases from J; junction bases left unmatched: 6. This CDR3 contains 18 residues. In germline, CDR1 is MGHRA, CDR2 YSYEKL.

The chain recombines TRBV29-1 with TRBJ2-3; 8 bases match TRBD1. Germline CDR1 is SQVTM and CDR2 is ANQGSEA. The CDR3 runs 14 residues. Trimming took 6 bases from V and 3 from J; bases not matched to a gene: 8. CDR3 loop: CSVARGHLTDTQYF. In DNA, the CDR3 is TGCAGCGTGGCCAGGGGGCACTTGACAGATACGCAGTATTTT.

This clone was found a few times. The chain employs TRBV19 and TRBJ2-7; D not certain. Germline-derived CDR1 and CDR2 are LNHDA and SQIVND (reference sequence). The CDR3 has 15 residues. Trimming took off 5 bases at V and 2 bases at J, with 16 bases between the two ends. The chain's CDR3 is CASSGFRTDPYEQYF. CDR3 bases: TGTGCCAGTAGTGGCTTCCGGACGGACCCCTACGAGCAGTACTTC.

This clone was seen more than once but under ten times. This chain uses TRBV11-2 with TRBJ2-2; TRBD2 aligns across 10 bases. Germline V gives CDR1 SGHAT, CDR2 FQNNGV. The CDR3 is 15 residues long. V was clipped by 6 bases and J by 6 bases; unmatched bases: 7. CDR3 in DNA: TGTGCCAGCAGACCGATAGCGGGGGGCTCCGGGGAGCTGTTTTTT. This translates into CASRPIAGGSGELFF.

This chain uses TRBV12-3 or TRBV12-4 with TRBJ1-2, with TRBD1 matching over 8 bases. V was clipped by 6 bases and J by 8 bases; unmatched bases: 5. The CDR3 totals 12 residues. CDR3 in DNA: TGTGCCAGCAGCCAGGGGGCGAGCGGCTACACCTTC. Residues: CASSQGASGYTF.

This chain joins TRBV7-9 and TRBJ1-2; 7 positions agree with TRBD1. Trimming removed 0 bases from V and 6 bases from J; junction bases left unmatched: 1. Germline V CDR1 and CDR2: SEHNR, FQNEAQ (reference sequence). The CDR3 loop spans 13 amino acids. CDR3 coding DNA: TGTGCCAGCAGCTTAGCACAGGGGAATGGCTACACCTTC. It codes for CASSLAQGNGYTF.

This rearrangement joins TRBV4-1 to TRBJ2-3, with no clear D. The CDR3 sequence is 14 residues long. The ends were cut back, 2 bases at V and 1 base at J, with 7 bases in the middle. CDR1 MGHRA and CDR2 YSYEKL come from the germline V gene. The CDR3 sequence is CASSQRARTDTQYF. The CDR3 region has the DNA TGCGCCAGCAGCCAACGAGCCCGCACAGATACGCAGTATTTT.

The V gene is TRBV5-1, the J gene TRBJ2-1; 11 bases align to TRBD2. Germline CDR1 SGHRS, CDR2 YFSETQ. The CDR3 has 17 residues. Unmatched junction bases numbered 8, after V lost 3 bases and J lost 3 bases. For the CDR3, the DNA is TGCGCCAGCAGCTGGGGAACTAGCGGGGGTTACTACAATGAGCAGTTCTTC. Translated, it gives CASSWGTSGGYYNEQFF.

This sequence joins TRBV9 and TRBJ2-5, with 9 bases matching TRBD1. There are 14 residues in the CDR3. Germline CDR1 is SGDLS and CDR2 is YYNGEE. V lost 0 bases, J lost 9 bases, and 6 bases stayed unmatched. CDR3 loop: CASSVGGGQGAQYF. CDR3 nucleotide sequence: TGTGCCAGCAGCGTAGGCGGGGGACAGGGCGCCCAGTACTTC.

The V and J genes are TRBV5-4 and TRBJ2-2, with TRBD1 as a possible D gene (5 bases). The CDR3 covers 16 residues. The V end was cut by 2 bases, the J end by 0 bases, with 11 bases between. Per the germline V gene, CDR1 is SGHNT and CDR2 is YYREEE (reference sequence). The CDR3 region is CASSFQGTTNTGELFF. In nucleotides, the CDR3 is TGTGCCAGCAGCTTCCAGGGCACCACGAACACCGGGGAGCTGTTTTTT.

This chain uses TRBV11-2 with TRBJ1-4; the match to TRBD1 covers 7 bases. Per the germline V gene, CDR1 is SGHAT and CDR2 is FQNNGV. Trimming removed 3 bases from V and 0 bases from J; junction bases left unmatched: 4. This CDR3 has 16 amino acids. The CDR3 reads CASSLGQFATNEKLFF. CDR3 DNA: TGTGCCAGCAGCTTGGGACAGTTTGCAACTAATGAAAAACTGTTTTTT.

The CDR3 protein is CASSVDTGVNTEAFF. CDR3 nucleotides: TGTGCCAGCAGCGTAGATACAGGCGTGAACACTGAAGCTTTCTTT. The rearrangement uses TRBV9 and TRBJ1-1, with D possibly being TRBD1 (5 bases). The germline V gene has CDR1 SGDLS and CDR2 YYNGEE. Trimming stripped 0 bases from V and 0 bases from J, with 9 bases between. The CDR3 contains 15 residues.

The genes are TRBV2 and TRBJ2-4; no clear D. The CDR3 extends over 13 amino acids. Trimming pared 3 bases from V and 1 base from J, leaving 4 bases between. CDR1 SNHLY and CDR2 FYNNEI come from the germline V gene. DNA of the CDR3: TGTGCCAGCAGTGAGGGGGCCAAAAACATTCAGTACTTC. Residues: CASSEGAKNIQYF.

The V gene is TRBV6-5, the J gene TRBJ2-3, with D possibly being TRBD1 or TRBD2 (5 bases each). V lost 1 base and J lost 5, with 10 bases in between. The germline V gene encodes CDR1 MNHEY and CDR2 SVGAGI. The CDR3 runs 14 residues. The CDR3 loop is CASSYWDAGDTQYF. Written as DNA, the CDR3 is TGTGCCAGCAGTTACTGGGACGCTGGAGATACGCAGTATTTT.

J is TRBJ2-1 and V is TRBV10-2; D ambiguous. The CDR3 contains 16 residues. Germline V gene data show CDR1 as WSHSY and CDR2 as SAAADI. The V end lost 2 bases, the J end lost 2 bases, and 13 bases lay between the germline ends. The CDR3 coding sequence is TGCGCCAGCAGTGAGGGCCTCATTCCCCCCTACAATGAGCAGTTCTTC. It specifies CASSEGLIPPYNEQFF.

A single count supports this clone. The V call is TRBV12-3 or TRBV12-4, the J call TRBJ1-1, with D unclear. The CDR3 loop spans 13 amino acids. The V gene lost 7 bases and the J gene lost 1 base, with 10 bases spanning the gap. CDR3 coding DNA: TGTGCCAGCACTCTGCGGGGGAACACTGAAGCTTTCTTT. Translating it yields CASTLRGNTEAFF.

V and J are TRBV9 and TRBJ2-7, with D unresolved. V was clipped by 0 bases and J by 2 bases, with 6 bases between them. Germline V CDR1 and CDR2: SGDLS, YYNGEE. This CDR3 is built from 13 residues. This CDR3 is CASSVGPAYEQYF. The CDR3 DNA follows: TGTGCCAGCAGCGTAGGACCTGCCTACGAGCAGTACTTC. The full variable domain, its missing parts supplied by reference TRBV9 and TRBJ2-7, is DSGVTQTPKHLITATGQRVTLRCSPRSGDLSVYWYQQSLDQGLQFLIQYYNGEERAKGNILERFSAQQFPDLHSELNLSSLELGDSALYFCASSVGPAYEQYFGPGTRLTVT.

The V and J genes are TRBV9 and TRBJ2-2, with a tentative D call TRBD2 (5 bases). V was trimmed by 0 bases and J by 1 base, leaving 13 bases between them. Germline-derived CDR1 and CDR2 are SGDLS and YYNGEE. The CDR3 has 17 amino acids. This CDR3 is CASSVERTRGNTGELFF. The CDR3, as DNA: TGTGCCAGCAGCGTAGAACGAACTCGGGGGAACACCGGGGAGCTGTTTTTT.

V is TRBV19 and J is TRBJ2-2; weak D call: TRBD1 (6 bases). The germline V and J ends were trimmed by 7 bases and 5 bases, with 26 bases remaining between them. Germline V gene sequence: CDR1 LNHDA, CDR2 SQIVND (reference sequence). CDR3 length: 18 amino acids. The CDR3 loop reads CASTLGPGQGFGTGELFF. The DNA for the CDR3 is TGTGCCAGTACCCTAGGACCGGGCCAGGGGTTCGGAACCGGGGAGCTGTTTTTT.

V gene TRBV6-5 combines with J gene TRBJ2-7; D is perhaps TRBD2 (6 bases). The germline V gene encodes CDR1 MNHEY and CDR2 SVGAGI. There are 13 residues in the CDR3. The CDR3 coding sequence is TGTGCAGTTCGACGGGAGAGCTCCTACGAGCAGTACTTC. Encoded protein: CAVRRESSYEQYF.

The CDR3 sequence is CASSLQGQGYNEQFF. The DNA of the CDR3 is TGTGCCAGCAGTTTACAGGGACAGGGGTACAATGAGCAGTTCTTC. This rearrangement joins TRBV28 to TRBJ2-1, with TRBD1 identical over 10 bases. The CDR3 runs to 15 residues. CDR1 MDHEN and CDR2 SYDVKM come from the germline V gene. V lost 2 bases to trimming and J lost 4 bases; unmatched junction nucleotides: 2.

The V and J genes are TRBV15 and TRBJ2-2, with no clear D. Germline CDR1 reads LNHNV; CDR2 reads YYDKDF (reference sequence). The length of the CDR3 is 19 residues. V lost 3 bases, J lost 4 bases, and 24 bases lay in between. In DNA, the CDR3 is TGTGCCACCAGCAGGTGGGTGTTAGGTGCAGGCCCCAGCACCGGGGAGCTGTTTTTT. It specifies CATSRWVLGAGPSTGELFF.

The rearrangement links TRBV4-1 to TRBJ1-2, with D possibly being TRBD1 (5 bases). There are 15 residues in the CDR3. The V gene lost 4 bases and the J gene lost 4 bases, with 16 bases spanning the gap. Germline CDR1 MGHRA, CDR2 YSYEKL. The CDR3 is CASSPSQGFSYGYTF. In DNA, the CDR3 is TGCGCCAGCAGCCCGTCCCAGGGTTTTAGCTATGGCTACACCTTC.

The sample holds a few counts of this clone. CDR3 bases: TGTGCCAGCAGCCGCTCCGGACAGGGGCTGGGTGAAGCTTTCTTT. It yields the protein CASSRSGQGLGEAFF. The rearrangement joins TRBV7-8 to TRBJ1-1, with 9 bases fitting TRBD1. Germline V gene sequence: CDR1 SGHVS, CDR2 FQNEAQ. With 5 bases clipped from V and 7 bases from J, the junction kept 11 bases outside the gene matches. The CDR3 runs 15 residues. Looking up the rest from reference TRBV7-8 and TRBJ1-1 gives the full variable domain: GAGVSQSPRYKVAKRGQDVALRCDPISGHVSLFWYQQALGQGPEFLTYFQNEAQLDKSGLPSDRFFAERPEGSVSTLKIQRTQQEDSAVYLCASSRSGQGLGEAFFGQGTRLTVV.

V gene TRBV3-1 (or the pseudogene TRBV3-2) combines with J gene TRBJ2-2; D unclear. The V gene's germline CDR1 is LGHDT and CDR2 YNNKEL (reference sequence). This CDR3 spans 15 amino acids. The V end lost 4 bases, the J end lost 6 bases, and 15 bases lay between the germline ends. This CDR3 is CASSRSRVGAGELFF. CDR3 DNA: TGTGCCAGCAGCCGTTCCCGGGTTGGGGCCGGGGAGCTGTTTTTT.